The 30 T cell receptor beta chains given below trace back to one sample, sequenced in a study of beta chain features in type 1 diabetes. The sequenced template was cDNA made from the entire isolated RNA. Some clones are missing from TCRdb's copy, which holds only in-frame ones; the method was immunoSEQ multiplex PCR. Of under 450,000 clones in the sample, roughly 16% were seen once. Sequences were obtained from naive CD4+ T cells from blood. These receptor sequences come from a woman aged 18-35 years in good health.

This clone turned up a few times. The rearrangement links TRBV10-3 to TRBJ2-3, with a weak D call TRBD2 (5 bases). This CDR3 comprises 13 residues. Looked up from germline, CDR1 is ENHRY and CDR2 is SYGVKD. V was clipped by 3 bases and J by 2 bases, with 6 bases between them. CDR3 nucleotides: TGTGCCATCAGTGAACGGGACACAGATACGCAGTATTTT. This sequence encodes CAISERDTDTQYF.

Only a few counts were recorded for this clone. The same CDR3 arises from other DNA sequences in this sample as well. V is TRBV7-9 and J is TRBJ1-1; D gene uncertain. The CDR3 totals 13 residues. V was cut by 4 bases and J by 1 base, with 7 bases left in between. The germline gives CDR1 SEHNR, CDR2 FQNEAQ (reference sequence). CDR3 protein: CASSSRQNTEAFF. The CDR3 region has the DNA TGTGCCAGCAGCTCAAGACAGAACACTGAAGCTTTCTTT.

This rearrangement joins TRBV7-2 to TRBJ2-5, with 7 bases identical to TRBD2. The CDR3 is 17 residues long. V lost 5 bases and J lost 2; bases outside the gene matches: 14. Per germline, CDR1 SGHTA and CDR2 FQGNSA. CDR3 loop: CASSASGTISLQETQYF. The CDR3 bases are TGTGCCAGCAGCGCCTCCGGGACTATTTCCCTACAAGAGACCCAGTACTTC.

J is TRBJ2-5 and V is TRBV5-1, with unresolved D. The CDR3 is 12 amino acids. CDR1 and CDR2 from the germline V gene are SGHRS and YFSETQ. V was shortened by 5 bases and J by 5 bases, with 10 bases between the two germline ends. CDR3 nucleotide sequence: TGCGCCAGCAGGTCCGTTTCGGAGACCCAGTACTTC. Its protein is CASRSVSETQYF.

Only a few counts were recorded for this clone. This rearrangement joins TRBV5-1 to TRBJ1-1, with unresolved D. The CDR3 is made up of 15 amino acids. Germline loops: CDR1 SGHRS, CDR2 YFSETQ. V lost 0 bases and J lost 0, with 9 bases in between. This CDR3 is CASSLVPSLNTEAFF. The DNA for the CDR3 is TGCGCCAGCAGCTTGGTTCCCTCCTTGAACACTGAAGCTTTCTTT.

The table lists this clone with a few counts. V and J are TRBV28 and TRBJ1-2, with 7 bases fitting TRBD1. The CDR3 is 13 amino acids. The V gene end was trimmed by 6 bases and the J gene end by 7 bases; junction bases not matched to a gene: 8. In germline, CDR1 is MDHEN, CDR2 SYDVKM. This chain's CDR3 is CASSPDRVRGYTF. The CDR3 DNA reads TGTGCCAGCAGCCCCGACAGGGTCCGTGGCTACACCTTC.

The V gene is TRBV9, the J gene TRBJ2-1; 13 nucleotides line up with TRBD2. CDR1 is SGDLS, CDR2 YYNGEE, per germline. Losses at the gene ends were 0 bases for V and 9 bases for J; bases not matched to a gene: 9. This CDR3 is built from 17 residues. CDR3: CASSVATGTSGAREQFF. The CDR3 bases are TGTGCCAGCAGCGTAGCTACCGGGACTAGCGGGGCGCGTGAGCAGTTCTTC.

The rearrangement joins TRBV4-3 to TRBJ2-3; TRBD2 matches at 10 bases. Looked up from germline, CDR1 is LGHNA and CDR2 is YSLEER. The CDR3 has 16 residues. V lost 4 bases, J lost 3 bases, and 7 bases stayed unmatched. CDR3 sequence reads: CASSRRLAGLTDTQYF. Here the CDR3 DNA reads TGCGCCAGCAGCCGAAGACTAGCGGGCTTAACAGATACGCAGTATTTT.

A few counts support this clone. CDR3 in DNA: TGTGCCTGGAGTGTCGGGACAGCAAACTATGGCTACACCTTC. Translated, it gives CAWSVGTANYGYTF. The V gene is TRBV30, the J gene TRBJ1-2, with TRBD1 matching 7 bases. V shed 0 bases, J shed 2 bases, and the junction held 3 bases outside the gene matches. The CDR3 length is 14 residues. CDR1 is GTSNPN, CDR2 SVGIG, per germline (reference sequence).

The V and J genes are TRBV4-2 and TRBJ2-1, with D uncertain. The CDR3 consists of 16 residues. Trimming took off 0 bases at V and 0 bases at J, with 9 bases between the two ends. Germline CDR1 is LGHNA and CDR2 is YNFKEQ. The CDR3 DNA reads TGTGCCAGCAGCCAAGACGTACTGAGCTCCTACAATGAGCAGTTCTTC. Its protein is CASSQDVLSSYNEQFF.

The chain carries TRBV30 and TRBJ1-5; a possible D gene is TRBD1 (5 bases). This CDR3 contains 14 residues. Germline-derived CDR1 and CDR2 are GTSNPN and SVGIG (reference sequence). Between the trimmed V and J ends, which lost 4 bases and 3 bases, there was a span of 13 bases. CDR3 bases: TGTGCCTGGAAAGCGGGGGGAAACAATCAGCCCCAGCATTTT. This codes for CAWKAGGNNQPQHF.

This clone was detected only a few times. V and J are TRBV29-1 and TRBJ2-5; the D gene is possibly TRBD1 (6 bases). Trimming took off 4 bases at V and 1 base at J, with 7 bases between the two ends. The CDR3 covers 12 residues. Germline V gene data show CDR1 as SQVTM and CDR2 as ANQGSEA. The CDR3 sequence is CSVGRGQETQYF. The CDR3 nucleotides read TGCAGCGTTGGCAGGGGCCAAGAGACCCAGTACTTC.

This clone was detected only once. The chain carries TRBV19 and TRBJ2-5; possible D gene TRBD2, 5 bases. Germline CDR1 is LNHDA and CDR2 is SQIVND (reference sequence). The V end was cut by 5 bases, the J end by 4 bases, with 11 bases between. CDR3 length equals 13 residues. The CDR3 loop reads CASSLIATETQYF. DNA of the CDR3: TGTGCCAGTAGTCTCATAGCGACAGAGACCCAGTACTTC.

The chain uses TRBV29-1 and TRBJ2-2; 10 bases are shared with TRBD1. Trimming took 5 bases from V and 5 from J; bases not matched to a gene: 5. Per the germline V gene, CDR1 is SQVTM and CDR2 is ANQGSEA. The CDR3 sequence is 14 residues long. The CDR3 sequence: CSVLDRGPTGELFF. As DNA, the CDR3 is TGCAGCGTTTTAGACAGGGGGCCAACCGGGGAGCTGTTTTTT.

This rearrangement joins TRBV14 to TRBJ2-7, with D perhaps TRBD2 (5 bases). Trimming took off 2 bases at V and 4 bases at J, with 15 bases between the two ends. Germline CDR1 is SGHDN and CDR2 is FVKESK. There are 15 residues in the CDR3. The CDR3 DNA is TGTGCCAGCAGCCAACCAGGCCCCTCGGGATACGAGCAGTACTTC. As protein: CASSQPGPSGYEQYF.

This clone was seen more than once but under ten times. The J gene is TRBJ2-3, the V gene TRBV7-3; D ambiguous. The germline CDR1 and CDR2 sequences are SGHTA and FQGTGA. This CDR3 has 14 residues. Trimming removed 5 bases from V and 0 bases from J, with 9 bases in between. In DNA form, the CDR3 reads TGTGCCAGCAGCCATGACTCTAGCACAGATACGCAGTATTTT. Translating gives CASSHDSSTDTQYF.

The chain joins TRBV5-6 to TRBJ1-1; 7 nucleotides align to TRBD1. The J segment lost 1 base and the V segment lost 0 bases, leaving 9 bases of the junction unmatched. The CDR3 spans 17 residues. CDR1 is SGHDT, CDR2 YYEEEE, per germline. CDR3 sequence: CASSLAPQGQRNTEAFF. CDR3 DNA: TGTGCCAGCAGCTTGGCCCCACAGGGGCAACGGAACACTGAAGCTTTCTTT.

The chain joins TRBV27 to TRBJ2-5, with D unclear. V was cut by 5 bases and J by 4 bases, with 14 bases left in between. Germline lookup yields CDR1 MNHEY and CDR2 SMNVEV (reference sequence). This CDR3 has 14 residues. CDR3 coding DNA: TGTGCCAGCAGTCAATCCCGACAACGAGAGACCCAGTACTTC. It translates to CASSQSRQRETQYF.

The rearrangement joins TRBV7-2 to TRBJ2-5, with D possibly TRBD1 on 5 matching bases. Germline CDR1 and CDR2: SGHTA and FQGNSA. The CDR3 spans 13 residues. V was pared by 8 bases and J by 2 bases, with 12 bases between. CDR3 loop: CASGGHLQETQYF. In DNA form, the CDR3 reads TGTGCCAGCGGCGGACACTTACAAGAGACCCAGTACTTC. The whole variable domain, filled in from reference TRBV7-2 and TRBJ2-5, reads GAGVSQSPSNKVTEKGKDVELRCDPISGHTALYWYRQSLGQGLEFLIYFQGNSAPDKSGLPSDRFSAERTGGSVSTLTIQRTQQEDSAVYLCASGGHLQETQYFGPGTRLLVL.

This chain joins TRBV2 and TRBJ2-4, with D hard to call. This CDR3 is 14 amino acids long. CDR1 is SNHLY and CDR2 is FYNNEI in the germline V gene. Trimming took 6 bases from V and 0 from J, leaving 9 bases between them. The CDR3: CASRGQVAKNIQYF. In DNA form, the CDR3 reads TGTGCCAGCAGGGGCCAGGTAGCCAAAAACATTCAGTACTTC. Drawing the rest from reference TRBV2 and TRBJ2-4, the complete variable domain is EPEVTQTPSHQVTQMGQEVILRCVPISNHLYFYWYRQILGQKVEFLVSFYNNEISEKSEIFDDQFSVERPDGSNFTLKIRSTKLEDSAMYFCASRGQVAKNIQYFGAGTRLSVL.

In this sample, this clone turned up a few times. V gene TRBV30 combines with J gene TRBJ2-5; TRBD2 aligns across 7 bases. The CDR3 extends over 14 amino acids. V lost 4 bases, J lost 1 base, and 6 bases stayed unmatched. Germline V lookup: CDR1 GTSNPN, CDR2 SVGIG (reference sequence). The CDR3 is CAWTLGGSQETQYF. CDR3 in DNA: TGTGCCTGGACCCTCGGCGGGAGCCAAGAGACCCAGTACTTC.

This clone has a handful of counts. The rearrangement uses TRBV23-1 and TRBJ1-5, with 9 bases matching TRBD1. TRBV23-1 is assigned to the ORF class and has an uncertain function. J gave up 0 bases and V 4 bases, and 13 bases lay outside the gene matches. This CDR3 is built from 19 residues. For the CDR3, the DNA is TGCGCCAGCAGTCTTAGTCCGGGACAGGGAGGACCTAGCAATCAGCCCCAGCATTTT. Protein: CASSLSPGQGGPSNQPQHF.

This clone appeared a few times. The chain couples TRBV25-1 to TRBJ1-1; weak D call: TRBD1 (5 bases). Trimming took 2 bases from V and 0 from J, leaving 7 bases between them. This CDR3 region has 14 residues. Germline values: CDR1 MGHDK, CDR2 SYGVNS. This CDR3 is CASSEGALNTEAFF. The CDR3 DNA follows: TGTGCCAGCAGTGAAGGGGCCTTGAACACTGAAGCTTTCTTT.

This clone turned up a few times. This chain uses TRBV28 with TRBJ1-2; 9 bases match TRBD1. Germline assignment: CDR1 MDHEN and CDR2 SYDVKM. The CDR3 runs 15 residues. The trim removed 6 bases at V and 4 bases at J, leaving 9 bases unmatched. CDR3 bases: TGTGCCAGCAGCCCTAGGACAGGGGCCCCCTATGGCTACACCTTC. Its protein is CASSPRTGAPYGYTF.

The chain employs TRBV5-1 and TRBJ2-3; perhaps TRBD1 as D (5 bases). The CDR3 runs 15 residues. The V and J ends lost 3 bases and 2 bases respectively, with 13 bases between them. Per germline, CDR1 SGHRS and CDR2 YFSETQ. DNA of the CDR3: TGCGCCAGCAGCTGGAGACAGACGGACACAGATACGCAGTATTTT. Translation gives CASSWRQTDTDTQYF. The full variable domain, with the rest looked up from reference TRBV5-1 and TRBJ2-3, is KAGVTQTPRYLIKTRGQQVTLSCSPISGHRSVSWYQQTPGQGLQFLFEYFSETQRNKGNFPGRFSGRQFSNSRSEMNVSTLELGDSALYLCASSWRQTDTDTQYFGPGTRLTVL.

This chain joins TRBV19 and TRBJ2-7; TRBD1 is a possible D gene (6 bases). The ends were cut back, 7 bases at V and 0 bases at J, with 13 bases in the middle. The CDR3 sequence is 14 residues long. Germline-derived CDR1 and CDR2 are LNHDA and SQIVND (reference sequence). The CDR3 region is CASKDRWSSYEQYF. CDR3 coding DNA: TGTGCCAGTAAAGACAGGTGGAGCTCCTACGAGCAGTACTTC.

The J gene is TRBJ1-1, the V gene TRBV29-1; unclear D gene. Between the trimmed V and J ends, which lost 6 bases and 0 bases, there was a span of 11 bases. Looked up from germline, CDR1 is SQVTM and CDR2 is ANQGSEA. The CDR3 is 13 amino acids. The CDR3 bases are TGCAGCGTCGATCGGGTTTTGAACACTGAAGCTTTCTTT. Translation: CSVDRVLNTEAFF.

The V call is TRBV5-1, the J call TRBJ1-4; D may be TRBD1 (5 bases). The CDR3 extends over 16 amino acids. Germline V gene data show CDR1 as SGHRS and CDR2 as YFSETQ. V lost 4 bases, J lost 0 bases, and 13 bases lay in between. The CDR3 is CASSRDRIATNEKLFF. CDR3 bases: TGCGCCAGCAGCAGAGACAGAATTGCAACTAATGAAAAACTGTTTTTT.

This clone was seen more than once but under ten times. The chain employs TRBV4-1 and TRBJ2-2; 8 bases match TRBD1. The CDR3 contains 14 residues. The J segment lost 3 bases and the V segment lost 4 bases, leaving 1 base of the junction unmatched. The germline V gene encodes CDR1 MGHRA and CDR2 YSYEKL. The CDR3 here is CASSRQGHTGELFF. The CDR3 DNA is TGCGCCAGCAGCCGACAGGGGCACACCGGGGAGCTGTTTTTT.

This CDR3 is CASSLRENPRNEQFF. The CDR3 DNA follows: TGTGCCAGCAGCTTACGGGAGAACCCGAGGAATGAGCAGTTCTTC. The V call is TRBV11-2, the J call TRBJ2-1; a possible D gene is TRBD2 (6 bases). Trimming removed 2 bases at V and 7 bases at J, with 15 bases between. CDR3 length: 15 residues. In germline, CDR1 is SGHAT, CDR2 FQNNGV.